These 15 T cell receptor beta chains came from one sample sequenced in a study of radiotherapy plus CTLA-4 blockade in lung cancer. Some clones are missing from TCRdb's copy, which holds only in-frame ones; the method was immunoSEQ multiplex PCR. This sample carries about 51,000 clones, about 77% of them seen once, and the ten largest clones take 2.4%. The source was peripheral blood, collected from a patient treated with radiotherapy plus ipilimumab. These TCRs come from a human donor with non-small cell lung cancer whose response to radiotherapy plus ipilimumab could not be evaluated.

The chain combines TRBV7-3 with TRBJ2-6, with 7 bases that match TRBD1. V lost 4 bases to trimming and J lost 0 bases; unmatched junction nucleotides: 3. Germline CDR1 is SGHTA and CDR2 is FQGTGA. This CDR3 has 16 amino acids. CDR3 amino acids: CASSWQGVSGANVLTF. CDR3 coding DNA: TGTGCCAGCAGCTGGCAGGGGGTCTCTGGGGCCAACGTCCTGACTTTC.

This clone was counted once. The chain links TRBV5-1 to TRBJ2-3, with a weak D call TRBD2 (5 bases). This CDR3 is 15 amino acids long. V lost 0 bases, J lost 2 bases, and 10 bases lay in between. Germline CDR1 is SGHRS and CDR2 is YFSETQ. CDR3 coding DNA: TGCGCCAGCAGCTTGGTGCTAGCAGACACAGATACGCAGTATTTT. Its translation is CASSLVLADTDTQYF.

The rearrangement uses TRBV10-3 and TRBJ2-5, with D possibly TRBD2 on 6 matching bases. The closer fit of TRBJ2-7 to the DNA end suggests the J call may be wrong. The CDR3 spans 15 residues. CDR1 ENHRY and CDR2 SYGVKD come from the germline V gene. CDR3 residues: CAISPWGGSSYEQYF. The DNA of the CDR3 is TGTGCCATCAGTCCCTGGGGAGGAAGCTCCTACGAGCAGTACTTC.

The V and J genes are TRBV28 and TRBJ1-2; D is unresolved. Germline CDR1 reads MDHEN; CDR2 reads SYDVKM. The CDR3 loop spans 12 amino acids. Trimming shortened V by 4 bases and J by 4 bases, and 7 bases separated the two germline ends. The CDR3 loop reads CASSYKFYGYTF. CDR3 sequence (DNA): TGTGCCAGCAGTTACAAGTTCTATGGCTACACCTTC.

This sequence joins TRBV28 and TRBJ2-5, with 9 bases aligning to TRBD1. Trimming cost V 6 bases and J 5 bases; bases outside gene matches: 13. CDR3 size: 16 residues. The V gene's germline CDR1 is MDHEN and CDR2 SYDVKM. CDR3 region: CASSSGGTGFRETQYF. The CDR3, as DNA: TGTGCCAGCAGCTCAGGGGGGACAGGGTTCCGCGAGACCCAGTACTTC.

The chain is built from TRBV7-3 and TRBJ2-1, with TRBD1 as a possible D gene (5 bases). V lost 1 base, J lost 9 bases, and 10 bases lay in between. CDR3 length equals 13 residues. The germline gives CDR1 SGHTA, CDR2 FQGTGA. CDR3 sequence reads: CASSLIGEGEQFF. The CDR3 nucleotides are TGTGCCAGCAGCTTAATAGGGGAAGGTGAGCAGTTCTTC. The full variable domain, rest sourced from reference TRBV7-3 and TRBJ2-1, is GAGVSQTPSNKVTEKGKYVELRCDPISGHTALYWYRQSLGQGPEFLIYFQGTGAADDSGLPNDRFFAVRPEGSVSTLKIQRTERGDSAVYLCASSLIGEGEQFFGPGTRLTVL.

The J gene is TRBJ1-1, the V gene TRBV18, with 12 nucleotides matching TRBD1. V shed 2 bases, J shed 5 bases, and the junction held 9 bases outside the gene matches. Germline CDR1 and CDR2: KGHSH and LQKENI. CDR3 length: 17 residues. The CDR3 loop is CASSPAGTGGWSTEAFF. CDR3 bases: TGTGCCAGCTCACCAGCCGGGACAGGGGGCTGGAGTACTGAAGCTTTCTTT.

V usage is TRBV28 and J usage is TRBJ1-1; D gene uncertain. CDR1 is MDHEN, CDR2 SYDVKM, per germline. The CDR3 is 16 amino acids. V lost 5 bases and J 1 base, leaving 17 bases between the germline ends. CDR3 coding DNA: TGTGCCAGCAGTCCATCCGGAGTAGTAGCGAACACTGAAGCTTTCTTT. Amino acids: CASSPSGVVANTEAFF.

This clone was counted only a few times. The chain links TRBV27 to TRBJ1-5; TRBD1 matches at 7 bases. V lost 1 base to trimming and J lost 2 bases; unmatched junction nucleotides: 5. Germline V gene data show CDR1 as MNHEY and CDR2 as SMNVEV (reference sequence). The CDR3 extends over 16 amino acids. CDR3 sequence reads: CASSLLGGLGNQPQHF. DNA of the CDR3: TGTGCCAGCAGTTTATTAGGGGGCCTAGGCAATCAGCCCCAGCATTTT.

The chain is built from TRBV5-1 and TRBJ1-5; D gene ambiguous. The germline V gene has CDR1 SGHRS and CDR2 YFSETQ. The V gene lost 2 bases and the J gene lost 5 bases, with 8 bases spanning the gap. The CDR3 has 13 residues. The CDR3 loop is CASSFEPDQPQHF. The CDR3 bases are TGCGCCAGCAGCTTTGAGCCCGATCAGCCCCAGCATTTT.

The V call is TRBV9, the J call TRBJ2-7; the D gene is possibly TRBD1 (7 bases). V gave up 0 bases and J gave up 0 bases, with 19 bases separating them. Per the germline V gene, CDR1 is SGDLS and CDR2 is YYNGEE. The CDR3 sequence is 18 residues long. The CDR3 sequence is CASSVAQGGLQSSYEQYF. DNA for the CDR3: TGTGCCAGCAGCGTAGCTCAGGGGGGACTCCAAAGCTCCTACGAGCAGTACTTC. The full variable domain, completed using reference TRBV9 and TRBJ2-7, is DSGVTQTPKHLITATGQRVTLRCSPRSGDLSVYWYQQSLDQGLQFLIQYYNGEERAKGNILERFSAQQFPDLHSELNLSSLELGDSALYFCASSVAQGGLQSSYEQYFGPGTRLTVT.

On this clone itself: This same CDR3 is encoded by further DNA sequences in the sample. J is TRBJ1-1 and V is TRBV18; a possible D gene is TRBD1 (6 bases). V was trimmed by 2 bases and J by 0 bases, leaving 7 bases between them. Germline assignment: CDR1 KGHSH and CDR2 LQKENI. CDR3 length: 14 residues. Written as DNA, the CDR3 is TGTGCCAGCTCACCAAGGACAGTGAACACTGAAGCTTTCTTT. Translating gives CASSPRTVNTEAFF. Based on the CDR3 plus reference TRBV18 and TRBJ1-1, the full variable domain is NAGVMQNPRHLVRRRGQEARLRCSPMKGHSHVYWYRQLPEEGLKFMVYLQKENIIDESGMPKERFSAEFPKEGPSILRIQQVVRGDSAAYFCASSPRTVNTEAFFGQGTRLTVV.

This clone was observed a handful of times. The rearrangement joins TRBV28 to TRBJ1-4, with 7 bases that match TRBD1. This CDR3 is built from 12 residues. Germline V lookup: CDR1 MDHEN, CDR2 SYDVKM. V lost 10 bases to trimming and J lost 11 bases; unmatched junction nucleotides: 10. The CDR3 DNA reads TGTGCCACCAGGGACAGCACGACCAAACTGTTTTTT. Encoded protein: CATRDSTTKLFF.

This chain connects TRBV5-1 to TRBJ2-5; 7 bases agree with TRBD1. The junction had 5 bases not matched to a gene; V was cut back by 4 bases and J by 2 bases. CDR1 is SGHRS, CDR2 YFSETQ, per germline. The CDR3 covers 14 residues. In DNA, the CDR3 is TGCGCCAGCAGCCAAGGGACAGCACAAGAGACCCAGTACTTC. As protein: CASSQGTAQETQYF.

In nucleotides, the CDR3 is TGTGCCAGCAGCTGGGACAGATCCTACGAGCAGTACTTC. This translates into CASSWDRSYEQYF. This rearrangement joins TRBV28 to TRBJ2-7, with 7 positions matching TRBD1. J gave up 1 base and V 6 bases, and 3 bases lay outside the gene matches. Germline CDR1 MDHEN, CDR2 SYDVKM. CDR3 length: 13 amino acids.